This T cell receptor (beta chain) was profiled in a study of regulatory T cells in long-lasting Graves disease. Broader study findings: The study found lower TCR diversity in persistent Graves' patients than in newly diagnosed ones.

The time point: persistent/refractory GD, antithyroid drugs over 5 years with positive TRAb. Generation of the TCR library employed RNA extracted from PBMCs. The table lists this clonotype with many counts. The target antigen is unknown. The CDR3 sequence is 12 residues long. The germline V and J ends were trimmed by 5 bases and 7 bases, with 14 bases remaining between them. The germline V gene encodes CDR1 SQVTM and CDR2 ANQGSEA. Building of the TCR beta libraries involved iRepertoire HTBI primers and Arm-PCR of CDR3 regions. Via MiXCR, TCRdb re-called the multiplex PCR reads, giving one row per CDR3 protein. The sample has about half a million distinct CDR3 sequences; approximately 22% are singletons.

The source of this sequence is a female donor with Graves disease. The input for sequencing was peripheral blood mononuclear cells (PBMCs), taken when the disease was refractory, from a patient treated with antithyroid drugs. The chain is built from TRBV29-1 and TRBJ2-5; D gene ambiguous. The CDR3, as DNA: TGCAGCGTTCCCGTCCCTCCTGCGACCCAGTACTTC. It specifies CSVPVPPATQYF.